The 20 T cell receptor beta chains below all came from one sample that was sequenced in a study of CD8+CD57+ T cells in acquired aplastic anemia (dated by TCRdb to between 2018 and 2020). These reads were obtained on an Illumina HiSeq 2000. Profiling of TCR beta VDJ combinations and CDR3 sequences used genomic DNA as the template. TCRdb reprocessing: public reads trimmed at Q25 with fastp, clones called with MiXCR, in-frame beta chains kept. Entries are consolidated by CDR3 protein sequence, retaining the most common genes and DNA. The sample table records about 150,000 distinct CDR3 sequences; about 48% of these occur just once. The top ten clonotypes cover more than 10% of the sample. Patients chosen for sequencing had shown expansion of CD8+CD57+ cells by flow cytometry. The source material was sorted CD4+, CD8+, or CD8+CD57+ T cells (not recorded which) from PBMCs. The receptor source for this set is a human donor with aplastic anemia.

The chain has TRBV20-1 and TRBJ2-1, with D hard to call. The germline CDR1 and CDR2 sequences are DFQATT and SNEGSKA (reference sequence). Deletions cut 3 bases from V and 0 bases from J, with 6 bases between. The CDR3 loop spans 13 amino acids. The CDR3 spells CSASGPSYNEQFF. DNA for the CDR3: TGCAGTGCTAGCGGACCCTCCTACAATGAGCAGTTCTTC.

The chain combines TRBV10-2 with TRBJ2-2; possible D gene TRBD1, 6 bases. Germline V gives CDR1 WSHSY, CDR2 SAAADI. The V end was cut by 3 bases, the J end by 11 bases, with 16 bases between. The CDR3 loop spans 14 amino acids. CDR3 in DNA: TGCGCCAGCAGTGAAAGGGGGAGCTCCTACGAGCTGTTTTTT. Its protein product is CASSERGSSYELFF.

This clonotype was recorded once. The V and J genes are TRBV19 and TRBJ2-3, with D unclear. Deletions cut 4 bases from V and 2 bases from J, with 10 bases between. The germline gives CDR1 LNHDA, CDR2 SQIVND (reference sequence). CDR3 length: 14 amino acids. The CDR3, as DNA: TGTGCCAGTAGTAACCACGGTTACACAGATACGCAGTATTTT. This sequence encodes CASSNHGYTDTQYF. Together with reference TRBV19 and TRBJ2-3, the CDR3 gives the full variable domain: DGGITQSPKYLFRKEGQNVTLSCEQNLNHDAMYWYRQDPGQGLRLIYYSQIVNDFQKGDIAEGYSVSREKKESFPLTVTSAQKNPTAFYLCASSNHGYTDTQYFGPGTRLTVL.

The chain is built from TRBV19 and TRBJ2-7; 9 positions agree with TRBD1. The germline V gene encodes CDR1 LNHDA and CDR2 SQIVND (reference sequence). The CDR3 has 15 residues. The V gene end was trimmed by 3 bases and the J gene end by 1 base; junction bases not matched to a gene: 4. The CDR3 spells CASSMTGTGSYEQYF. CDR3 in DNA: TGTGCCAGTAGTATGACTGGGACAGGGTCCTACGAGCAGTACTTC.

The V gene is TRBV6-5, the J gene TRBJ1-1, with D perhaps matching TRBD1 (5 bases). Trimming cost V 2 bases and J 10 bases, with 23 bases left between them. The length of the CDR3 is 16 residues. Germline V gives CDR1 MNHEY, CDR2 SVGAGI. The CDR3 DNA reads TGTGCCAGCAGTTACAATCAGGGCACAGGTCTTTTAGTAGCTTTCTTT. Its translation: CASSYNQGTGLLVAFF.

This clonotype appeared many times. The chain recombines TRBV12-5 with TRBJ2-6, with 9 positions matching TRBD1. V shed 5 bases and J 5 bases; nucleotides not matched to a gene: 7. The CDR3 consists of 16 residues. Per the germline V gene, CDR1 is LGHNT and CDR2 is FRNRAP. As DNA, the CDR3 is TGTGCTAGTGGTCCACAGGGGGCGGGTTGGGCCAACGTCCTGACTTTC. This encodes CASGPQGAGWANVLTF.

This clonotype was counted only a few times. This rearrangement joins TRBV10-3 to TRBJ2-1; 10 nucleotides line up with TRBD2. The trim removed 4 bases at V and 6 bases at J, leaving 3 bases unmatched. The CDR3 has 14 residues. Germline CDR1 ENHRY, CDR2 SYGVKD. CDR3 region: CAISVSSGGNEQFF. In DNA, the CDR3 is TGTGCCATCAGTGTATCTAGCGGGGGCAATGAGCAGTTCTTC.

The J gene is TRBJ2-3, the V gene TRBV27; D perhaps matches TRBD1 (5 bases). The V gene's germline CDR1 is MNHEY and CDR2 SMNVEV (reference sequence). The V end lost 10 bases, the J end lost 11 bases, and 22 bases lay between the germline ends. CDR3 size: 13 residues. The CDR3 sequence: CATQAASQGQQYF. CDR3 nucleotides: TGTGCCACCCAAGCCGCTAGTCAGGGTCAGCAGTATTTT.

This clonotype was detected ten times or more. J is TRBJ1-6 and V is TRBV7-9; D gene uncertain. V lost 2 bases and J 5 bases, leaving 4 bases between the germline ends. The germline gives CDR1 SEHNR, CDR2 FQNEAQ (reference sequence). This CDR3 is built from 13 residues. The CDR3 sequence: CASSLSNNSPLHF. DNA of the CDR3: TGTGCCAGCAGCTTATCTAATAATTCACCCCTCCACTTT.

The rearrangement uses TRBV11-2 and TRBJ1-4, with a weak D call TRBD1 (6 bases). Germline V gives CDR1 SGHAT, CDR2 FQNNGV. Trimming removed 5 bases from V and 4 bases from J, with 20 bases in between. The length of the CDR3 is 17 residues. The CDR3 DNA reads as TGTGCCAGCAGCCTTCGTTCAGGGGCCCAACGTAATGAAAAACTGTTTTTT. This translates into CASSLRSGAQRNEKLFF.

The sample holds many counts of this clonotype. The rearrangement joins TRBV4-3 to TRBJ2-7; TRBD1 agrees at 7 bases. From germline, CDR1 is LGHNA and CDR2 YSLEER. This CDR3 contains 15 residues. V gave up 1 base and J gave up 4 bases; unmatched junction bases: 7. CDR3 in DNA: TGCGCCAGCAGCCAAGGTGTGGGACAGACGTACGAGCAGTACTTC. The encoded protein is CASSQGVGQTYEQYF.

The chain employs TRBV7-3 and TRBJ2-3, with D possibly called TRBD1 or TRBD2 (6 bases each). The CDR3 has 15 residues. CDR1 and CDR2 (germline): SGHTA, FQGTGA. Trimming stripped 5 bases from V and 1 base from J, with 13 bases between. The CDR3 DNA is TGTGCCAGCAGCCCAAGGGGGGACGGCACAGATACGCAGTATTTT. This codes for CASSPRGDGTDTQYF. The entire variable domain, with the rest obtained from reference TRBV7-3 and TRBJ2-3, is as follows: GAGVSQTPSNKVTEKGKYVELRCDPISGHTALYWYRQSLGQGPEFLIYFQGTGAADDSGLPNDRFFAVRPEGSVSTLKIQRTERGDSAVYLCASSPRGDGTDTQYFGPGTRLTVL.

This clonotype showed up just a few times. The gene calls are TRBV2 and TRBJ1-5, with D maybe TRBD1 (5 bases). This CDR3 spans 15 amino acids. The V and J ends lost 3 bases and 1 base respectively, with 10 bases between them. Germline V CDR1 and CDR2: SNHLY, FYNNEI. CDR3 sequence reads: CASSEQDSSNQPQHF. CDR3 sequence (DNA): TGTGCCAGCAGTGAGCAAGACAGCAGCAATCAGCCCCAGCATTTT.

The table lists this clonotype with many counts. The rearrangement uses TRBV7-2 and TRBJ1-1, with a possible D match to TRBD1 (6 bases). V lost 2 bases to trimming and J lost 5 bases, with 12 bases between them. The germline V gene encodes CDR1 SGHTA and CDR2 FQGNSA. The CDR3 is made up of 14 amino acids. CDR3 DNA: TGTGCCAGCAGCTTAACCAGGGGACGAACTGAAGCTTTCTTT. Amino acids: CASSLTRGRTEAFF.

About this clonotype: One base away lies a much larger clone, so this may be a sequencing read error. The chain has TRBV6-1 and TRBJ1-1; D is uncertain. CDR1 and CDR2 from the germline V gene are MNHNS and SASEGT. Trimming took 1 base from V and 1 from J, leaving 4 bases between them. This CDR3 is built from 13 residues. This chain's CDR3 is CASSEEENTEAFF. The CDR3 nucleotides are TGTGCCAGCAGTGAAGAAGAGAACACTGAAGCTTTCTTT.

The chain employs TRBV7-9 and TRBJ1-1; TRBD1 might be the D (6 bases). CDR1 is SEHNR, CDR2 FQNEAQ, per germline (reference sequence). The V and J ends lost 4 bases and 3 bases respectively, with 15 bases between them. CDR3 length: 15 amino acids. CDR3: CASSSLQGMDTEAFF. CDR3 in DNA: TGTGCCAGCAGCTCCTTACAGGGAATGGACACTGAAGCTTTCTTT.

CDR3 loop: CASSAVRRRDSYEQYF. The CDR3 coding sequence is TGTGCCAGCAGCGCGGTCAGGCGCCGGGACTCCTACGAGCAGTACTTC. This rearrangement joins TRBV5-5 to TRBJ2-7; perhaps TRBD2 as D (5 bases). This CDR3 is built from 16 residues. V was cut by 4 bases and J by 0 bases, with 17 bases left in between. Germline-derived CDR1 and CDR2 are SGHKS and YYEKEE (reference sequence).

V and J are TRBV11-3 and TRBJ2-3; no clear D. The CDR3 length is 14 residues. Trimming took 4 bases from V and 4 from J, leaving 12 bases between them. From germline, CDR1 is SGHNT and CDR2 YENEEA. The chain's CDR3 is CASSSGSTPDTQYF. The CDR3 DNA reads as TGTGCCAGCAGCTCGGGTAGTACCCCAGATACGCAGTATTTT.

V is TRBV11-1 and J is TRBJ2-7; TRBD1 matches 10 bases. TRBJ2-1 explains the end of the DNA better; the J call may be wrong. The CDR3 is 20 amino acids. Germline V gene lookup returns CDR1 SGHAT and CDR2 FQDESV (reference sequence). CDR3 amino acids: CASSFFGVDRGPSSYNEQFF. CDR3 nucleotide sequence: TGTGCCAGCAGCTTCTTTGGTGTAGACAGGGGGCCTAGCTCCTACAATGAGCAGTTCTTC.

This clonotype was observed a handful of times. The CDR3 region has the DNA TGTGCCAGCAGCCAAATCGGACAGAACTATGGCTACACCTTC. It is translated as CASSQIGQNYGYTF. The chain carries TRBV3-1 and TRBJ1-2; maybe TRBD1 (6 bases). Germline values: CDR1 LGHDT, CDR2 YNNKEL (reference sequence). This CDR3 has 14 amino acids. The ends were cut back, 2 bases at V and 2 bases at J, with 9 bases in the middle.